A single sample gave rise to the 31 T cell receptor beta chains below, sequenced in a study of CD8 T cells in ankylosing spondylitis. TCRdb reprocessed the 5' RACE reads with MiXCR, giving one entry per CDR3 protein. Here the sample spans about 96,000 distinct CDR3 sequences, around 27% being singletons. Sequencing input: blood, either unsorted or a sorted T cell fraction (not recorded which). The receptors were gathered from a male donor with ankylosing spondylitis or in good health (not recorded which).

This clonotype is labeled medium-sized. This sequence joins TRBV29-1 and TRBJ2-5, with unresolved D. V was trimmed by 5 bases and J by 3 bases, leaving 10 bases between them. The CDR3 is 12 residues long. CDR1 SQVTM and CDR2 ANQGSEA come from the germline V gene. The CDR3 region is CSVRAVEETQYF. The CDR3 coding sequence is TGCAGCGTTCGTGCCGTCGAAGAGACCCAGTACTTC. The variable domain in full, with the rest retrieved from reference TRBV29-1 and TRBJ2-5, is SAVISQKPSRDICQRGTSLTIQCQVDSQVTMMFWYRQQPGQSLTLIATANQGSEATYESGFVIDKFPISRPNLTFSTLTVSNMSPEDSSIYLCSVRAVEETQYFGPGTRLLVL.

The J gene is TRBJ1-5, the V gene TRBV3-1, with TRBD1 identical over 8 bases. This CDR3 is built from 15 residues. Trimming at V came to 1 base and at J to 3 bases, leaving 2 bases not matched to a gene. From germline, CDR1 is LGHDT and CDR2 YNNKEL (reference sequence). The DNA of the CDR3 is TGTGCCAGCAGCCAAGTCAGGGGGCCCAATCAGCCCCAGCATTTT. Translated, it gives CASSQVRGPNQPQHF. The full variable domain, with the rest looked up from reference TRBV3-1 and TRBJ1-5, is DTAVSQTPKYLVTQMGNDKSIKCEQNLGHDTMYWYKQDSKKFLKIMFSYNNKELIINETVPNRFSPKSPDKAHLNLHINSLELGDSAVYFCASSQVRGPNQPQHFGDGTRLSIL.

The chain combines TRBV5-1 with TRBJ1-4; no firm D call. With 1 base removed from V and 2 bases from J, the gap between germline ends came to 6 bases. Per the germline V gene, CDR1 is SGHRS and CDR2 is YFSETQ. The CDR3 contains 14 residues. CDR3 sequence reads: CASSLPGTNEKLFF. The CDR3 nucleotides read TGCGCCAGCAGCTTGCCGGGGACTAATGAAAAACTGTTTTTT.

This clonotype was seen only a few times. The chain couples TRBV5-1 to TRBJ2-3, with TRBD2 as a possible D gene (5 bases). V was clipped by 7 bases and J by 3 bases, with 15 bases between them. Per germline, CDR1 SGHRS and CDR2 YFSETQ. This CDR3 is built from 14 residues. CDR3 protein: CASGPEGRTDTQYF. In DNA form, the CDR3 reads TGCGCCAGCGGACCAGAGGGCAGAACAGATACGCAGTATTTT.

The CDR3 sequence is CASSSRDSGTGELFF. In nucleotides, the CDR3 is TGTGCCAGCAGTTCCAGGGATAGCGGGACCGGGGAGCTGTTTTTT. The chain links TRBV7-8 to TRBJ2-2, with TRBD2 identical over 7 bases. The CDR3 length is 15 residues. Germline loops: CDR1 SGHVS, CDR2 FQNEAQ. The junction had 9 bases not matched to a gene; V was cut back by 6 bases and J by 5 bases.

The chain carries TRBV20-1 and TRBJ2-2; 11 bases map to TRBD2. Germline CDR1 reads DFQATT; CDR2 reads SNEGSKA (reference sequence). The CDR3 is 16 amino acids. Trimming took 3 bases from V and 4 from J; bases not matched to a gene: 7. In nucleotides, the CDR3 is TGCAGTGCTAGGGATTTACTAGCGGGAGTCACCGGGGAGCTGTTTTTT. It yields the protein CSARDLLAGVTGELFF.

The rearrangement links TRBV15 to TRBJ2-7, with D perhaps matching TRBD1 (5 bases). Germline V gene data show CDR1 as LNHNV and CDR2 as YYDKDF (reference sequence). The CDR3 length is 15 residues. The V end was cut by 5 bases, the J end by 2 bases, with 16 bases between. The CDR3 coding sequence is TGTGCCACCAGCCCTACGTTGACAGCTACCTACGAGCAGTACGTC. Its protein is CATSPTLTATYEQYV.

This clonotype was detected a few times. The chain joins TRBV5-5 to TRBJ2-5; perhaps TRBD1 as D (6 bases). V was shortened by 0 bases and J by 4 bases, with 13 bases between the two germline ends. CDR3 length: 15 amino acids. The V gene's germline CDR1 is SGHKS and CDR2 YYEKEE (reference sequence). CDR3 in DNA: TGTGCCAGCAGCTTGGCTTTATTGGACAGAGAGACCCAGTACTTC. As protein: CASSLALLDRETQYF.

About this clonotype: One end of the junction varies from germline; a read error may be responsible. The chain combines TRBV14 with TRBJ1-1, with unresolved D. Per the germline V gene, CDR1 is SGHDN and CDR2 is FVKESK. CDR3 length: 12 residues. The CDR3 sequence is CASSQVNTAAFF. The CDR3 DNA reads TGTGCCAGCAGCCAAGTTAACACTGCAGCTTTCTTT.

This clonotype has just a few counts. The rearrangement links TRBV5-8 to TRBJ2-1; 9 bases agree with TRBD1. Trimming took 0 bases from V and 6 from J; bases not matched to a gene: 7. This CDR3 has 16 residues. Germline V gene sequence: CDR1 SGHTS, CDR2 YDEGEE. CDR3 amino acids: CASSLEGQGYGNEQFF. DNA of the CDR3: TGTGCCAGCAGCTTGGAGGGACAGGGTTATGGCAATGAGCAGTTCTTC.

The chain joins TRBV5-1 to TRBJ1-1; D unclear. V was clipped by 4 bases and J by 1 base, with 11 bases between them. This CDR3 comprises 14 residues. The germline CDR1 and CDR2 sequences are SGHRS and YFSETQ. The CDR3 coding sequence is TGCGCCAGCAGCCCAGTACAGCAGAACACTGAAGCTTTCTTT. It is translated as CASSPVQQNTEAFF.

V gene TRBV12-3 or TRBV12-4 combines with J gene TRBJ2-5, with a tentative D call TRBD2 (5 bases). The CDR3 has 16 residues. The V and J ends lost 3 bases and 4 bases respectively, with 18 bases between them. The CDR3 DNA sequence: TGTGCCAGCAGTTTCGCAGGAGGTACCTACTCAGAGACCCAGTACTTC. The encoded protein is CASSFAGGTYSETQYF.

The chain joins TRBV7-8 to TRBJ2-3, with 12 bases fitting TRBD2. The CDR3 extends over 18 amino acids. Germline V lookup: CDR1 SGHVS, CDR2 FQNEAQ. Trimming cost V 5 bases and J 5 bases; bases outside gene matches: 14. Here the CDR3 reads CASSHTGTSGLYGDTQYF. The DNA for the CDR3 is TGTGCCAGCAGCCATACCGGGACTAGCGGGTTATACGGAGATACGCAGTATTTT.

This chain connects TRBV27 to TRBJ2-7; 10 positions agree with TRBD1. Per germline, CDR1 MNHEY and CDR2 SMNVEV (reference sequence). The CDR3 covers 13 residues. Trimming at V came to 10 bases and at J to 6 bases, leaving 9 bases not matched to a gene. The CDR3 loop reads CATRQGAYGEQYF. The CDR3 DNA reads TGTGCCACCAGACAGGGGGCGTACGGCGAGCAGTACTTC.

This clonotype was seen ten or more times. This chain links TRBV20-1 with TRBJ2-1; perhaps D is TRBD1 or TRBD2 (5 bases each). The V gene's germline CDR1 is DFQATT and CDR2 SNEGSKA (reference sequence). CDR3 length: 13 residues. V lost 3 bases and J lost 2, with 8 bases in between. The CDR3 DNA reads TGCAGTGCTAGTTGGGGGACCTACAATGAGCAGTTCTTC. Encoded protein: CSASWGTYNEQFF.

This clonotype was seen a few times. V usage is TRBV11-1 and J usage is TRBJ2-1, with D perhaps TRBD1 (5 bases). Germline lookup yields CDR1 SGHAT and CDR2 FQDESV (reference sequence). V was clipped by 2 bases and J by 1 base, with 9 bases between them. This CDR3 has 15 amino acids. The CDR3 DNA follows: TGTGCCAGCAGCTTACAGGGTGGGTCCTACAATGAGCAGTTCTTC. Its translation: CASSLQGGSYNEQFF.

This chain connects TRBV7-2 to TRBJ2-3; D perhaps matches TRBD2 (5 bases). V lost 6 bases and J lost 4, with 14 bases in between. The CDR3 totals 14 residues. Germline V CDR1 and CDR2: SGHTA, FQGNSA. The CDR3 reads CASRSGYSADTQYF. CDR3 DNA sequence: TGTGCCAGCAGGTCGGGGTACAGCGCAGATACGCAGTATTTT.

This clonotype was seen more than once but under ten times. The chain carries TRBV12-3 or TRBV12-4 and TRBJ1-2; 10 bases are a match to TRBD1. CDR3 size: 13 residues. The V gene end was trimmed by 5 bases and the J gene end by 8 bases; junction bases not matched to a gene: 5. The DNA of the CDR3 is TGTGCCAGCAGTACGGGGACAGGGGTCGGCTACACCTTC. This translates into CASSTGTGVGYTF.

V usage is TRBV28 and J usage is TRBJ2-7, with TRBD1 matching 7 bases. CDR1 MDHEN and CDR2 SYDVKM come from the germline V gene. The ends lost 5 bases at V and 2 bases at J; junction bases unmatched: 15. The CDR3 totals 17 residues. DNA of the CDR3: TGTGCCAGCAGTCCCAAGTCCCCTACAGGGGCCACCTACGAGCAGTACGTC. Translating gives CASSPKSPTGATYEQYV.

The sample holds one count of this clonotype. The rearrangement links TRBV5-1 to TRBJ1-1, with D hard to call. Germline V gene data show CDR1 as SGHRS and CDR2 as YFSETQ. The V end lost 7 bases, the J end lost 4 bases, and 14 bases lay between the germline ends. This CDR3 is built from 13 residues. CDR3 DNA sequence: TGCGCCAGCTGGCCGTCGGCGGGCACTGAAGCTTTCTTT. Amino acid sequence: CASWPSAGTEAFF.

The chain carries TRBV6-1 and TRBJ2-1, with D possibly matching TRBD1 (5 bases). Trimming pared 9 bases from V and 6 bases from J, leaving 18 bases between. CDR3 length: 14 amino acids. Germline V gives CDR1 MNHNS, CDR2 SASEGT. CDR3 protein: CARPTVRFPNEQFF. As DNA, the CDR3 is TGTGCCAGGCCGACAGTCCGATTCCCCAATGAGCAGTTCTTC.

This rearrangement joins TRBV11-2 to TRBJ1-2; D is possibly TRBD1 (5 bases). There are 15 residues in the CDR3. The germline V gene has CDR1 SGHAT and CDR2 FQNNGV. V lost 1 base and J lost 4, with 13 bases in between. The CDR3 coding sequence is TGTGCCAGCAGCTTAGGGGGGACTGATTTCTATGGCTACACCTTC. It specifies CASSLGGTDFYGYTF.

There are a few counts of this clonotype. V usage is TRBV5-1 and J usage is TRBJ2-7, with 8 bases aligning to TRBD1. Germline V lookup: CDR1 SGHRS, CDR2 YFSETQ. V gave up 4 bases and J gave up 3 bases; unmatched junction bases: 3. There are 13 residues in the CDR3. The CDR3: CASSAGTGYEQYF. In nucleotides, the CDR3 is TGCGCCAGCAGCGCCGGGACAGGCTACGAGCAGTACTTC.

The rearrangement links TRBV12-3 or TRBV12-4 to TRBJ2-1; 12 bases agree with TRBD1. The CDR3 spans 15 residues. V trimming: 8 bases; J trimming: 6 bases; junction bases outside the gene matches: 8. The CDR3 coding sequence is TGTGCCAGCCGACGAGGGACAGGGGGCTTCAATGAGCAGTTCTTC. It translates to CASRRGTGGFNEQFF.

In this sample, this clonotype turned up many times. CDR3 in amino acids: CSARRQGAKRNNTQYF. DNA for the CDR3: TGCAGTGCTAGAAGGCAGGGGGCCAAACGGAATAATACGCAGTATTTT. The rearrangement uses TRBV20-1 and TRBJ2-3; TRBD1 agrees at 8 bases. V lost 2 bases, J lost 7 bases, and 14 bases stayed unmatched. CDR1 DFQATT and CDR2 SNEGSKA come from the germline V gene (reference sequence). The CDR3 loop spans 16 amino acids.

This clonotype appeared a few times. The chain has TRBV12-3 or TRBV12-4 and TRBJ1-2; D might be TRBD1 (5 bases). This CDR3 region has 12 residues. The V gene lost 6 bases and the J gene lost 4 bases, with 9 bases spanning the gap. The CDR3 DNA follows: TGTGCCAGCAGGTCGGGGGTCTATGGCTACACCTTC. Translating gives CASRSGVYGYTF.

CDR3 region: CASSSPAQLDTQYF. The CDR3 DNA sequence: TGTGCCAGCAGCTCACCCGCGCAATTAGATACGCAGTATTTT. The V and J genes are TRBV5-5 and TRBJ2-3; D is unresolved. The V gene's germline CDR1 is SGHKS and CDR2 YYEKEE (reference sequence). The V end lost 3 bases, the J end lost 5 bases, and 13 bases lay between the germline ends. This CDR3 is built from 14 residues.

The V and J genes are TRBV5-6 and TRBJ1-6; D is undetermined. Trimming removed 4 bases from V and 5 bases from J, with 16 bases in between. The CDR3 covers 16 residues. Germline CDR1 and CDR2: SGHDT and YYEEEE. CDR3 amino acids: CASSMTRQIDNSPLHF. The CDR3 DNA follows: TGTGCCAGCAGCATGACCAGACAAATCGATAATTCACCCCTCCACTTT.

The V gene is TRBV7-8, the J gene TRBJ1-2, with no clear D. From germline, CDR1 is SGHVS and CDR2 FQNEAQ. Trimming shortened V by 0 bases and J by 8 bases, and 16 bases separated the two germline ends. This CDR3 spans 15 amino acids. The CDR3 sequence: CASSLARTPRAGYTF. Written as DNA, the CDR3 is TGTGCCAGCAGCTTAGCCCGGACTCCGAGGGCCGGCTACACCTTC.

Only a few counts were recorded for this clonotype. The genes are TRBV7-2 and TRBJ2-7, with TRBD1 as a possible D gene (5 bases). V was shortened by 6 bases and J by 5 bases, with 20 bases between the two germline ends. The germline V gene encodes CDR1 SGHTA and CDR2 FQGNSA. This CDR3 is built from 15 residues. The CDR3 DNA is TGTGCCAGCAGTCTGGCAGGGCGCTGGATTGACGAGCAGTACGTC. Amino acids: CASSLAGRWIDEQYV.

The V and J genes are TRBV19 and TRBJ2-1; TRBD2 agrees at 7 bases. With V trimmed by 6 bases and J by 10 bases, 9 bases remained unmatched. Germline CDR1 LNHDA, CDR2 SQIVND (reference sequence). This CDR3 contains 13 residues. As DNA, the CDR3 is TGTGCCAGTAGCCCACCCGTCGGGAGGGAGCAGTTCTTC. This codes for CASSPPVGREQFF.